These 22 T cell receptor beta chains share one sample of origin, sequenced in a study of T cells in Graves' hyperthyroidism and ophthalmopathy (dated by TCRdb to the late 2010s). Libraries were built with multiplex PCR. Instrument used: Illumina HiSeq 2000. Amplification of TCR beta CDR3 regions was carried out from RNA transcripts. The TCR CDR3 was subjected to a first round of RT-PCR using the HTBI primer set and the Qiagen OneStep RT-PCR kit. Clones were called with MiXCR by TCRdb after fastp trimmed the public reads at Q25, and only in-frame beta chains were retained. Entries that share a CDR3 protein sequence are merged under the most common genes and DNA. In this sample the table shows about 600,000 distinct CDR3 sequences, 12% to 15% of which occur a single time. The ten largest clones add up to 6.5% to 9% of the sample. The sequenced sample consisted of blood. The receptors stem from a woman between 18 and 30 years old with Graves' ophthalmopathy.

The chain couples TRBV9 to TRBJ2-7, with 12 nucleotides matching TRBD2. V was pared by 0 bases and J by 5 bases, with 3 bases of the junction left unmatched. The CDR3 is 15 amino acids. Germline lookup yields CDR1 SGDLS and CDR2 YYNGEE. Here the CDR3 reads CASSVVPSGRDEQYF. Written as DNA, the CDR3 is TGTGCCAGCAGCGTAGTTCCTAGCGGGAGGGACGAGCAGTACTTC.

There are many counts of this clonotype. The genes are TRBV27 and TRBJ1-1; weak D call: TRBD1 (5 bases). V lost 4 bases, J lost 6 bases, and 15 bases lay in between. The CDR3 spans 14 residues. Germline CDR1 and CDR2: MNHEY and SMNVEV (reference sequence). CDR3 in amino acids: CASSSVTSGPEAFF. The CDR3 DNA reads TGTGCCAGCAGTTCCGTGACCTCGGGGCCTGAAGCTTTCTTT.

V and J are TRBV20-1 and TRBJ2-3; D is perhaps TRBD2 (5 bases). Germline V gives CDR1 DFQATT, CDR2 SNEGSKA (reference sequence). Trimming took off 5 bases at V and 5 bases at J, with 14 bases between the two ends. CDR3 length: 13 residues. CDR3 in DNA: TGCAGTGCTTCTATATGGGAGAAAGATACGCAGTATTTT. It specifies CSASIWEKDTQYF.

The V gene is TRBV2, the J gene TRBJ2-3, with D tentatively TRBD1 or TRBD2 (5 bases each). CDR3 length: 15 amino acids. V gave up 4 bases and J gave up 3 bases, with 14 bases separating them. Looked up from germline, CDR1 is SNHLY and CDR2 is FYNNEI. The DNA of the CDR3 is TGTGCCAGCAGTGTCGAGGGGTACGGGACAGATACGCAGTATTTT. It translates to CASSVEGYGTDTQYF.

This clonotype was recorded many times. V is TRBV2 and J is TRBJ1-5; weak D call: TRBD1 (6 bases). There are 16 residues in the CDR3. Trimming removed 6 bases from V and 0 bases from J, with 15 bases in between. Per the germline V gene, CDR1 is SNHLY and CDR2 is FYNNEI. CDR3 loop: CASSVTGFDSNQPQHF. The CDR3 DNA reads TGTGCCAGCAGCGTGACAGGTTTTGATAGCAATCAGCCCCAGCATTTT.

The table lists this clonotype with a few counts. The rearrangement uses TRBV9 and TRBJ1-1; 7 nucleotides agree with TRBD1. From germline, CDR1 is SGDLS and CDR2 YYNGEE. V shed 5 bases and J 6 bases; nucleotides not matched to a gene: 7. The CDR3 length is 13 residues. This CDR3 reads CASSSLRGPEAFF. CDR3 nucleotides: TGTGCCAGCAGTTCGCTAAGGGGGCCTGAAGCTTTCTTT.

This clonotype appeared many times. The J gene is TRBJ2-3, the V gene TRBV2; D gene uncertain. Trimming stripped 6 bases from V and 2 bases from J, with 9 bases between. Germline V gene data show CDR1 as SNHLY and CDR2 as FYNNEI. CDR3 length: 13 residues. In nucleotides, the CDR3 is TGTGCCAGCAGATTGGACCCCACAGATACGCAGTATTTT. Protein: CASRLDPTDTQYF. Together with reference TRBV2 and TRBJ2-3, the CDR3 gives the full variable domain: EPEVTQTPSHQVTQMGQEVILRCVPISNHLYFYWYRQILGQKVEFLVSFYNNEISEKSEIFDDQFSVERPDGSNFTLKIRSTKLEDSAMYFCASRLDPTDTQYFGPGTRLTVL.

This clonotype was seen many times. CDR3 sequence reads: CSVGERAGGLINEQFF. Written as DNA, the CDR3 is TGCAGCGTCGGGGAGAGGGCGGGAGGGCTGATAAATGAGCAGTTCTTC. The V call is TRBV29-1, the J call TRBJ2-1; TRBD2 aligns across 9 bases. V lost 6 bases and J lost 7; bases outside the gene matches: 16. The CDR3 has 16 residues. Per germline, CDR1 SQVTM and CDR2 ANQGSEA.

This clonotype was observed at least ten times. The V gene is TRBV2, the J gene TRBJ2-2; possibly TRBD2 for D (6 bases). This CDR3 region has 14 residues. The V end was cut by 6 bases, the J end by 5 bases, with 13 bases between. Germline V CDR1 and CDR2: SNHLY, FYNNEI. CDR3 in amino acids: CASRLGLPTGELFF. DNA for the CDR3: TGTGCCAGCAGGCTGGGACTTCCAACCGGGGAGCTGTTTTTT. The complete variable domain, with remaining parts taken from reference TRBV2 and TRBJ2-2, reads EPEVTQTPSHQVTQMGQEVILRCVPISNHLYFYWYRQILGQKVEFLVSFYNNEISEKSEIFDDQFSVERPDGSNFTLKIRSTKLEDSAMYFCASRLGLPTGELFFGEGSRLTVL.

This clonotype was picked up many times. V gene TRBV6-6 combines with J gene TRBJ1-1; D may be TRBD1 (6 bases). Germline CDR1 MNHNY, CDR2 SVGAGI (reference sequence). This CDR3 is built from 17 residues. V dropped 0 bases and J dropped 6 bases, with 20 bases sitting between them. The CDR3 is CASSYSKPHAGAAEAFF. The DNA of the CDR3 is TGTGCCAGCAGTTACTCGAAGCCTCACGCGGGGGCGGCTGAAGCTTTCTTT.

The CDR3 here is CASSMAARQGGSPLHF. As DNA, the CDR3 is TGTGCCAGTAGTATGGCCGCCCGACAGGGGGGTTCACCCCTCCACTTT. The chain employs TRBV19 and TRBJ1-6; 9 nucleotides line up with TRBD1. The V segment lost 3 bases and the J segment 9 bases; nucleotides outside the gene matches: 9. Germline loops: CDR1 LNHDA, CDR2 SQIVND (reference sequence). The CDR3 sequence is 16 residues long.

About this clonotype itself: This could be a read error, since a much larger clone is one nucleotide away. The CDR3 loop reads CASRSGTGDTQYF. For the CDR3, the DNA is TGTGCCAGCAGGTCCGGGACAGGGGATACGCAGTATTTT. V gene TRBV12-3 or TRBV12-4 combines with J gene TRBJ2-3; 9 nucleotides agree with TRBD1. The CDR3 is made up of 13 amino acids. V lost 6 bases, J lost 6 bases, and 4 bases stayed unmatched.

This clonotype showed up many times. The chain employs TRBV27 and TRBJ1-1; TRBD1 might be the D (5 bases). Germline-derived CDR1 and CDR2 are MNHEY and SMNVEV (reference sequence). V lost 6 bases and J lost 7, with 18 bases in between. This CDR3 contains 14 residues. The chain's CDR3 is CASRPGPSRNEAFF. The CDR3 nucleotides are TGTGCCAGCAGGCCGGGACCGTCCCGTAATGAAGCTTTCTTT.

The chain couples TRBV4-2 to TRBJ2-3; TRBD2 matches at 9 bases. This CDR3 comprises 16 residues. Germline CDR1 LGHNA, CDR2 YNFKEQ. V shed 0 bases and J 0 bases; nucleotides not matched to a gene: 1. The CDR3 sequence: CASSQDGLASTDTQYF. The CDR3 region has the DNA TGTGCCAGCAGCCAAGACGGACTAGCGAGCACAGATACGCAGTATTTT.

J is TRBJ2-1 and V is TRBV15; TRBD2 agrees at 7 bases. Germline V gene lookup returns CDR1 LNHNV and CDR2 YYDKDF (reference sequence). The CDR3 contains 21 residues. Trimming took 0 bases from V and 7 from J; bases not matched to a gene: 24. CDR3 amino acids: CATSRDSNAQNAGGRANEQFF. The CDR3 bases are TGTGCCACCAGCAGAGATTCCAACGCCCAAAACGCTGGCGGGAGAGCGAATGAGCAGTTCTTC.

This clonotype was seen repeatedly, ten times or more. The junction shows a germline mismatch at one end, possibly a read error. CDR3 DNA sequence: TGTGCTAGCAGCTTAAGCAGCGGGAGATCTTACGAGCAGTACTTC. It encodes CASSLSSGRSYEQYF. The chain carries TRBV7-7 and TRBJ2-7; 8 nucleotides align to TRBD2. In germline, CDR1 is SSHAT, CDR2 FNYEAQ (reference sequence). This CDR3 has 15 residues.

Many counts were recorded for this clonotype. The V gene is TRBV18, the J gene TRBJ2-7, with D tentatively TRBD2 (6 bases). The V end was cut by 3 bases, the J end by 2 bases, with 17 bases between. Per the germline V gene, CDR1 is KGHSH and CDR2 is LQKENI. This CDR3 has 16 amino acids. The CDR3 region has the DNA TGTGCCAGCTCACCGGGCGAGGGGCGGGGCGCCTACGAGCAGTACTTC. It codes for CASSPGEGRGAYEQYF.

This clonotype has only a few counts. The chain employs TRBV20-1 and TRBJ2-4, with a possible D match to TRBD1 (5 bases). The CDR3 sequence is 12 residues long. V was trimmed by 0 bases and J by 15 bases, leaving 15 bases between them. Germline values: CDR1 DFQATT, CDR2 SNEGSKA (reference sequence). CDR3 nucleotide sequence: TGCAGTGCTAGAGAACCTGGGGCCCCGACGTACTTC. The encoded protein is CSAREPGAPTYF.

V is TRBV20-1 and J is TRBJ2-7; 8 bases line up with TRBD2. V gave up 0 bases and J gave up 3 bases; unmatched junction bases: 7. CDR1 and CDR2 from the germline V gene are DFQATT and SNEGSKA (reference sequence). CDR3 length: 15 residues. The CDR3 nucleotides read TGCAGTGCTAGAGATTCCAGCGGGAGTTTCTACGAGCAGTACTTC. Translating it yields CSARDSSGSFYEQYF.

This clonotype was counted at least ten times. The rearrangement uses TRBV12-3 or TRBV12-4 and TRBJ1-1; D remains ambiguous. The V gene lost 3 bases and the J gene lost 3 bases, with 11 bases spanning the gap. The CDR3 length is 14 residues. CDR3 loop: CASSLGIDYTEAFF. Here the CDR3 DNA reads TGTGCCAGCAGTTTGGGGATAGACTACACTGAAGCTTTCTTT.

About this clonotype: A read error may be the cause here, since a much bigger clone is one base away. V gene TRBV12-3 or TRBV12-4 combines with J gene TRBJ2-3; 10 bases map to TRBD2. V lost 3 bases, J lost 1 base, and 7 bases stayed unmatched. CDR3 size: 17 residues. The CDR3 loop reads CASSFWNLAGGTDTQYF. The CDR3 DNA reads TGTGCCAGCAGTTTTTGGAATCTAGCGGGAGGCACAGATACGCAGTATTTT.

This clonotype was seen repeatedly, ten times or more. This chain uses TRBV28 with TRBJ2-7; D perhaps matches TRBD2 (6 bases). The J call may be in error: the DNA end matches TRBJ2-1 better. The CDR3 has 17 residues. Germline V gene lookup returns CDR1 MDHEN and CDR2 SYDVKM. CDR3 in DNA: TGTGCCAGCAGTTTATCCTTGGCGGGTGGACTACCCTACGAGCAGTTCTTC. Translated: CASSLSLAGGLPYEQFF.